The sequence of this T cell receptor beta chain was determined in a study of T cells in Graves' hyperthyroidism and ophthalmopathy. Study-level results: Among clonotypes expanded in thyroid above 0.001, most were also found in blood.

This CDR3 comprises 17 residues. CDR1 and CDR2 from the germline V gene are SSHAT and FNYEAQ (reference sequence). Amplification targeted TCR beta CDR3 regions from RNA transcripts. With the HTBI primer set, the TCR CDR3 went through a first round of RT-PCR. TCRdb passed the multiplex PCR reads through MiXCR, listing each CDR3 protein once. In the table there are roughly 650,000 distinct CDR3 sequences, 16% of which are singletons. Exclusion followed for patients with uncontrolled infection, other autoimmune disease, pregnancy or lactation. This clonotype came up many times. Its antigen is undetermined. One end of the junction varies from germline; a read error may be responsible.

The sequencing sample was made of blood. The TCR originated in a woman aged 40 to 50 with Graves' ophthalmopathy. The chain carries TRBV7-7 and TRBJ2-2; D is possibly TRBD2 (6 bases). In nucleotides, the CDR3 is TGTGCTAGCAGCCCTTTACCCTTGGGGGGTAACACCGGGGAGCTGTTTTTT. Protein sequence: CASSPLPLGGNTGELFF.